These 10 T cell receptor beta chains originate from one sample sequenced in a study of shared clonotypes between healthy human individuals. Assay: immunoSEQ multiplex PCR; the TCRdb copy retains only in-frame clones and omits some. In the table there are some 2.1 million clones, about 94% of which are singletons. Naive CD8 cells lacked CD45RO and underwent positive selection for CCR7, leaving out terminally differentiated effector memory CD45RA+ cells. The sequencing input was naive CD8+ T cells sorted from blood. These receptors were obtained from a man aged 18 to 29 in good health.

J is TRBJ2-5 and V is TRBV28; the match to TRBD1 covers 7 bases. V lost 4 bases and J lost 4; bases outside the gene matches: 9. Per the germline V gene, CDR1 is MDHEN and CDR2 is SYDVKM. CDR3 length equals 15 residues. CDR3 protein: CASSSTRQGLETQYF. The CDR3 DNA follows: TGTGCCAGCAGTTCGACTCGACAGGGTTTAGAGACCCAGTACTTC.

The chain combines TRBV15 with TRBJ2-1, with 10 bases aligning to TRBD2. Looked up from germline, CDR1 is LNHNV and CDR2 is YYDKDF (reference sequence). Trimming took 3 bases from V and 3 from J; bases not matched to a gene: 11. CDR3 length: 18 amino acids. The CDR3: CATSRASGGPFNYNEQFF. The CDR3 DNA follows: TGTGCCACCAGCAGGGCTAGCGGGGGACCCTTCAACTACAATGAGCAGTTCTTC.

This clone was observed a single time. The rearrangement joins TRBV6-5 to TRBJ2-7; D is possibly TRBD2 (5 bases). Germline CDR1 and CDR2: MNHEY and SVGAGI. The CDR3 is made up of 13 amino acids. Between the trimmed V and J ends, which lost 1 base and 5 bases, there was a span of 9 bases. The CDR3 bases are TGTGCCAGCAGTTACTTGCCCGGGAACGAGCAGTACTTC. Protein: CASSYLPGNEQYF.

CDR3 bases: TGTGCCAGCAGCTTAGAACAGGGGAACACTGAAGCTTTCTTT. Protein: CASSLEQGNTEAFF. This rearrangement joins TRBV13 to TRBJ1-1, with D possibly matching TRBD1 (6 bases). Germline loops: CDR1 PRHDT, CDR2 FYEKMQ (reference sequence). The CDR3 loop spans 14 amino acids. V lost 1 base, J lost 1 base, and 7 bases lay in between. Looking up the rest from reference TRBV13 and TRBJ1-1 gives the full variable domain: AAGVIQSPRHLIKEKRETATLKCYPIPRHDTVYWYQQGPGQDPQFLISFYEKMQSDKGSIPDRFSAQQFSDYHSELNMSSLELGDSALYFCASSLEQGNTEAFFGQGTRLTVV.

The V gene is TRBV27, the J gene TRBJ1-1; 10 nucleotides line up with TRBD1. Looked up from germline, CDR1 is MNHEY and CDR2 is SMNVEV (reference sequence). After removal of 2 bases from V and 4 bases from J, the junction contained 13 bases not matched to a gene. The CDR3 is 18 residues long. The CDR3, as DNA: TGTGCCAGCAGTTTAATGACAGGGGGCGTAACGATAGGCACTGAAGCTTTCTTT. Its protein product is CASSLMTGGVTIGTEAFF.

The J gene is TRBJ1-5, the V gene TRBV27; D might be TRBD1 (6 bases). Germline values: CDR1 MNHEY, CDR2 SMNVEV (reference sequence). CDR3 size: 16 residues. Trimming cost V 0 bases and J 2 bases, with 11 bases left between them. CDR3 nucleotide sequence: TGTGCCAGCAGTTTATCGGCAGGGGAAGGCAATCAGCCCCAGCATTTT. Encoded protein: CASSLSAGEGNQPQHF.

This chain links TRBV11-1 with TRBJ2-7; 8 positions agree with TRBD2. Trimming removed 3 bases from V and 2 bases from J; junction bases left unmatched: 3. The CDR3 is 14 amino acids. Per the germline V gene, CDR1 is SGHAT and CDR2 is FQDESV (reference sequence). Here the CDR3 DNA reads TGTGCCAGCAGCTTCGGGGGGGCGACCTACGAGCAGTACTTC. Its translation: CASSFGGATYEQYF.

The chain couples TRBV6-6 to TRBJ2-7; a possible D gene is TRBD2 (5 bases). CDR3 size: 12 residues. Germline values: CDR1 MNHNY, CDR2 SVGAGI (reference sequence). The V gene lost 2 bases and the J gene lost 5 bases, with 7 bases spanning the gap. The DNA for the CDR3 is TGTGCCAGCAGTTACGGAGGCCACGAGCAGTACTTC. Amino acid sequence: CASSYGGHEQYF.

This clone was found a few times. This chain connects TRBV5-4 to TRBJ1-2; D not resolved. The CDR3 extends over 13 amino acids. The germline V and J ends were trimmed by 4 bases and 6 bases, with 13 bases remaining between them. Germline V lookup: CDR1 SGHNT, CDR2 YYREEE (reference sequence). For the CDR3, the DNA is TGTGCCAGCAGCGTTCCGGGCATGAATGGCTACACCTTC. Its protein is CASSVPGMNGYTF.

Concerning this clone: A clone one base away is much larger, so this may be a read error. Distinct nucleotide sequences in the sample also encode this CDR3. CDR3 protein: CASSDGQAYEQYF. CDR3 bases: TGTGCCAGCAGTGACGGACAGGCCTACGAGCAGTACTTC. The chain recombines TRBV2 with TRBJ2-7; TRBD1 matches at 7 bases. There are 13 residues in the CDR3. Germline V lookup: CDR1 SNHLY, CDR2 FYNNEI. After removal of 3 bases from V and 2 bases from J, the junction contained 1 base not matched to a gene.